Sequencing of this T cell receptor (beta chain) was carried out in a study of blood T cell repertoires in COVID-19. Study overall: COVID-19 samples collected from the United States, Italy and Spain covered acute and convalescent phases. Nucleic acid was either cDNA or gDNA, and it came from T cells, B-cell-depleted T cells, or PBMCs.

Patients of the Seattle cohort, enrolled during active infection, were followed longitudinally. Deletions cut 5 bases from V and 0 bases from J, with 7 bases between. CDR3 length equals 14 residues. CDR1 is KGHDR, CDR2 SFDVKD, per germline. How the authors handled the data: Amplification with reference gene primers provided the estimates of nucleated cell counts. Sequencing used immunoSEQ multiplex PCR; TCRdb keeps in-frame clones, though not all of them. V, J and clone size reflect that table, while D and trimming were determined from the DNA. The sample carries 200,000 to 250,000 clones, 83% recorded once.

The TCR was taken from a woman younger than 45 with COVID-19, enrolled during active disease. This chain joins TRBV24-1 and TRBJ2-1, with D hard to call. Sequenced input: peripheral blood. This chain's CDR3 is CATSVPSSYNEQFF. The CDR3 DNA is TGTGCCACCAGTGTCCCGAGCTCCTACAATGAGCAGTTCTTC.